This T cell receptor beta chain was sequenced during a study of CD8+ T cells in alopecia areata. In each case, RNA was isolated and then reverse transcribed into cDNA as the sequencing template. Method: immunoSEQ multiplex PCR; TCRdb's copy keeps in-frame clones and lacks some. The table has around 170,000 clones, about 51% seen once. Treatment in this sample: oral pan-JAK inhibitor, 5-10 mg twice daily. Those with alopecia areata gave lesional scalp punch biopsies and peripheral blood. The CDR3 consists of 12 residues. V lost 6 bases and J 7 bases, leaving 15 bases between the germline ends. Germline CDR1 is GTSNPN and CDR2 is SVGIG (reference sequence). This clone was found a few times. Its antigen is undetermined. Study-wide points: Sequences from scalp samples also cover resident alphabeta T cells of normal skin. Tofacitinib yielded significantly lower scalp clonality and fewer expanded CD8+ clones among the top 100. In scalp and blood, many expanded lesional clones persisted during tofacitinib.

The sequences come from CD8+ T cells sorted from blood, collected at approximately week 51, from a patient treated with tofacitinib. The chain links TRBV30 to TRBJ1-2; weak D call: TRBD1 (6 bases). This TCR was sampled from a human donor with alopecia areata. The CDR3 DNA reads TGTGCCTGCCTGGACAGTGAGGGTGGCTACACCTTC. Translating gives CACLDSEGGYTF.